This T cell receptor beta chain was sequenced in a study of blood T cell repertoires in COVID-19. At the level of the study: Material from acute and convalescent COVID-19 was sourced from the United States, Italy and Spain.

Germline CDR1 and CDR2: LNHDA and SQIVND (reference sequence). V lost 6 bases and J lost 4, with 13 bases in between. This CDR3 spans 14 amino acids. This clone was counted at least ten times. The table came from immunoSEQ multiplex PCR; TCRdb's copy has only in-frame clones and leaves some out. The sample includes about 90,000 clones, more than 80% of them seen just once. The rearrangement uses TRBV19 and TRBJ2-1; possibly TRBD2 for D (7 bases). The sequence was collected from a human donor in a cohort sampled during active COVID-19. Sequencing was done on a sample of peripheral blood. This chain's CDR3 is CASRARGPYNEQFF. The CDR3 DNA is TGTGCCAGTAGAGCGCGGGGGCCTTACAATGAGCAGTTCTTC.